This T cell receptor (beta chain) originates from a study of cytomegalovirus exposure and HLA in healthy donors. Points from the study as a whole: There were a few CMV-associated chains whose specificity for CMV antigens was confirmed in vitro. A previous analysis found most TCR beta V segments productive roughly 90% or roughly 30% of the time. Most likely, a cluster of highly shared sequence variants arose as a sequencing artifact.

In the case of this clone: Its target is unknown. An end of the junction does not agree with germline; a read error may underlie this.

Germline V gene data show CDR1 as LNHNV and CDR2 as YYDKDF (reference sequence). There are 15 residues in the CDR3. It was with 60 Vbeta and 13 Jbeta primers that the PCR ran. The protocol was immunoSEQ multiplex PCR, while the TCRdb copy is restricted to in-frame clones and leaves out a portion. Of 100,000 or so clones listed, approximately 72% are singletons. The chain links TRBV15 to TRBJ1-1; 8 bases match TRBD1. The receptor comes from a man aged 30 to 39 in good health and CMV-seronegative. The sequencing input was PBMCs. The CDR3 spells CATSSEQGEYEAGVF. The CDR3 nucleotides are TGTGCCACCAGCAGCGAACAGGGGGAATATGAAGCTGGGGTCTTT.